These T cell receptor beta chains were read from a single sample in a study of blood T cell repertoires in COVID-19. Repertoires were generated with immunoSEQ multiplex PCR, while TCRdb's copy carries only in-frame clones and drops some. The table shows roughly 250,000 clones, with about nine tenths occurring only once. Source material: peripheral blood. The receptors were gathered from a man aged 35 to 55 who had recovered from COVID-19. CDR3s include the opening cysteine and the closing phenylalanine or tryptophan. Fields, in order: D gene, V gene, J gene, clone size, CDR3 protein, CDR3 DNA. A D gene is named only where the DNA matches it firmly. Clone sizes are given selectively: once, few, many, or a class where the clone is expanded.

>NA|TRBV12-5|TRBJ1-2|NA
CASGSGGLRGYTF
TGTGCTAGTGGTTCCGGGGGTTTGCGAGGCTACACCTTC
>NA|TRBV19|TRBJ1-5|NA
CASSRGRGNQPQHF
TGTGCCAGTAGTAGGGGCCGGGGCAATCAGCCCCAGCATTTT
>TRBD1|TRBV7-9|TRBJ2-1|NA
CASSRSHGQAQMFYNEQFF
TGTGCCAGCAGCCGCTCTCATGGACAGGCGCAAATGTTCTACAATGAGCAGTTCTTC
>NA|TRBV7-9|TRBJ2-3|NA
CASSPNTDTQYF
TGTGCCAGCAGCCCCAACACAGATACGCAGTATTTT
>TRBD2|TRBV29-1|TRBJ2-7|NA
CSVGNSGGFPYEQYF
TGCAGCGTTGGGAATAGCGGGGGGTTCCCCTACGAGCAGTACTTC
>TRBD1|TRBV4-3|TRBJ1-4|once
CASSQAGTGYEKLFF
TGCGCCAGCAGCCAAGCCGGGACAGGGTATGAAAAACTGTTTTTT
>TRBD1|TRBV19|TRBJ2-2|NA
CASTFLRGPNTGELFF
TGTGCCAGTACCTTCCTTAGGGGGCCGAACACCGGGGAGCTGTTTTTT
>TRBD2|TRBV3-1/TRBV3-2|TRBJ2-7|NA
CASSQDPSGGPPLSSYEQYF
TGTGCCAGCAGCCAAGACCCGAGCGGGGGCCCACCCCTAAGCTCCTACGAGCAGTACTTC
>NA|TRBV21-1|TRBJ2-1|NA
CASSKGRARNEQFF
TGTGCCAGCAGCAAGGGTAGAGCGCGCAATGAGCAGTTCTTC
>NA|TRBV20-1|TRBJ2-1|NA
CSARGAREQFF
TGCAGTGCTAGGGGAGCACGGGAGCAGTTCTTC
>TRBD1|TRBV5-1|TRBJ2-5|NA
CASSPQGAQETQYF
TGCGCCAGCAGCCCCCAGGGGGCCCAAGAGACCCAGTACTTC
>NA|TRBV9|TRBJ1-2|few
CASSVAGVYGYTF
TGTGCCAGCAGCGTAGCGGGAGTTTATGGCTACACCTTC
>TRBD1|TRBV3-1/TRBV3-2|TRBJ1-2|NA
CASSPGQYYGYTF
TGTGCCAGCAGCCCGGGACAGTACTATGGCTACACCTTC
>NA|TRBV27|TRBJ2-1|once
CASSSPRQRNEQFF
TGTGCCAGCAGTTCCCCGAGACAAAGGAATGAGCAGTTCTTC
>TRBD1|TRBV19|TRBJ2-7|NA
CASSTIGTAYEQYF
TGTGCCAGTAGTACAATTGGGACAGCCTACGAGCAGTACTTC
>TRBD1|TRBV6-6|TRBJ1-3|few
CASSQGGVPSSGNTIYF
TGTGCCAGCAGTCAGGGGGGGGTACCCAGCTCTGGAAACACCATATATTTT
>TRBD1|TRBV18|TRBJ1-1|NA
CASSPGQENTEAFF
TGTGCCAGCTCACCAGGACAGGAGAACACTGAAGCTTTCTTT
>TRBD2|TRBV30|TRBJ2-7|NA
CALSSGMAYEQYF
TGTGCCCTTTCTAGCGGGATGGCCTACGAGCAGTACTTC
>TRBD1|TRBV2|TRBJ2-2|NA
CASSDRGQNTGELFF
TGTGCCAGCAGCGACAGGGGGCAGAACACCGGGGAGCTGTTTTTT
>TRBD1|TRBV5-1|TRBJ1-3|once
CASSLATGETGNTIYF
TGCGCCAGCAGCTTGGCAACAGGGGAAACTGGAAACACCATATATTTT
>NA|TRBV30|TRBJ2-7|NA
CAWGDRLKRGEQYF
TGTGCCTGGGGCGACAGGTTAAAACGGGGCGAGCAGTACTTC
>NA|TRBV12-3/TRBV12-4|TRBJ2-1|few
CASSLVTRERFF
TGTGCCAGCAGTTTAGTAACGAGGGAGCGGTTCTTC
>NA|TRBV6-5|TRBJ2-7|NA
CASSHGGQQYF
TGTGCCAGCAGCCACGGGGGACAGCAGTACTTC
>NA|TRBV18|TRBJ1-3|NA
CASSPVTALSTGNTIYF
TGTGCCAGCTCACCGGTTACGGCCCTCTCGACAGGAAACACCATATATTTT
>TRBD2|TRBV4-2|TRBJ2-3|NA
CASSQAAGDTDTQYF
TGTGCCAGCAGCCAAGCGGCGGGAGATACAGATACGCAGTATTTT
>NA|TRBV28|TRBJ1-2|once
CASGTLRWGYTF
TGTGCCAGCGGGACTCTCCGATGGGGCTACACCTTC
>NA|TRBV9|TRBJ1-3|NA
CASSPNSFSGNTIYF
TGTGCCAGCAGCCCTAATTCTTTCTCTGGAAACACCATATATTTT
>NA|TRBV7-2|TRBJ2-5|NA
CASSPRGSGETQYF
TGTGCCAGCAGCCCTCGGGGTAGCGGAGAGACCCAGTACTTC
>NA|TRBV24-1|TRBJ1-5|NA
CATSVTGFGYSNQPQHF
TGTGCCACCAGTGTAACAGGGTTCGGGTATAGCAATCAGCCCCAGCATTTT
>NA|TRBV3-1/TRBV3-2|TRBJ1-6|once
CASSPTLGDSPLHF
TGTGCCAGCAGCCCGACCCTAGGAGATTCACCCCTCCACTTT
>TRBD1|TRBV29-1|TRBJ1-2|NA
CSVEGRRQGDYGYTF
TGCAGCGTTGAAGGGAGGAGACAGGGGGACTATGGCTACACCTTC
>NA|TRBV7-3|TRBJ1-1|NA
CASSLLEYTEAFF
TGTGCCAGCAGCTTACTTGAGTACACTGAAGCTTTCTTT
>NA|TRBV5-4|TRBJ1-3|few
CASSLPSGNTIYF
TGTGCCAGCAGCTTGCCTAGTGGAAACACCATATATTTT
>NA|TRBV19|TRBJ2-5|NA
CASSIGRTDSRETQYF
TGTGCCAGTAGTATAGGTAGGACAGACAGCCGGGAGACCCAGTACTTC
>TRBD1|TRBV7-2|TRBJ1-2|once
CASSARDRGDYGYTF
TGTGCCAGCAGCGCGAGGGACAGGGGGGACTATGGCTACACCTTC
>TRBD2|TRBV9|TRBJ2-3|NA
CASSDNSGSTDTQYF
TGTGCCAGCAGCGATAATAGCGGGAGCACAGATACGCAGTATTTT
>NA|TRBV5-4|TRBJ2-7|NA
CASSPRDGGLEQYF
TGTGCCAGCAGCCCAAGGGACGGGGGGCTCGAGCAGTACTTC
>NA|TRBV10-3|TRBJ2-5|NA
CAIKREMAQETQYF
TGTGCCATCAAACGGGAAATGGCCCAAGAGACCCAGTACTTC
>TRBD2|TRBV19|TRBJ2-3|NA
CASSMLAGLGTDTQYF
TGTGCCAGTAGTATGCTAGCGGGCCTCGGCACAGATACGCAGTATTTT
>TRBD1|TRBV7-9|TRBJ1-1|NA
CASSAPGGNAEAFF
TGTGCCAGCAGCGCGCCAGGGGGGAATGCTGAAGCTTTCTTT
>TRBD2|TRBV11-3|TRBJ2-7|NA
CASSFSAGGPYEQYF
TGTGCCAGCAGCTTTTCAGCGGGGGGTCCCTACGAGCAGTACTTC
>TRBD2|TRBV7-6|TRBJ2-2|NA
CASSRTSGGNTGELFF
TGTGCCAGCAGCCGAACTAGCGGGGGGAACACCGGGGAGCTGTTTTTT
>TRBD1|TRBV19|TRBJ1-1|NA
CASRVTGGTEAFF
TGTGCCAGTAGGGTGACAGGGGGTACTGAAGCTTTCTTT
>NA|TRBV5-4|TRBJ1-2|NA
CASSISSDSLYGYTF
TGTGCCAGCAGTATTAGCAGTGACAGCCTCTATGGCTACACCTTC
>NA|TRBV7-2|TRBJ2-5|NA
CASSAAAGTQYF
TGTGCCAGCAGCGCCGCTGCAGGAACCCAGTACTTC
>TRBD1|TRBV18|TRBJ1-1|NA
CASSPSPGQGGTEAFF
TGTGCCAGCTCACCGTCTCCGGGACAGGGGGGCACTGAAGCTTTCTTT
>NA|TRBV5-8|TRBJ2-5|NA
CASSFATGHRLETQYF
TGTGCCAGCAGCTTTGCTACGGGACACCGGTTGGAGACCCAGTACTTC
>TRBD1|TRBV4-1|TRBJ1-2|NA
CASSQGQGFGGYTF
TGCGCCAGCAGCCAGGGACAGGGGTTTGGTGGCTACACCTTC
>TRBD1|TRBV7-2|TRBJ1-4|once
CASSLLRQGAREKLFF
TGTGCCAGCAGCTTACTAAGACAGGGGGCGCGAGAAAAACTGTTTTTT
>TRBD2|TRBV2|TRBJ2-1|NA
CASSAGTSGNEQFF
TGTGCCAGCAGCGCCGGGACTAGCGGGAATGAGCAGTTCTTC
>NA|TRBV6-6|TRBJ1-5|NA
CASARDTSNQPQHF
TGTGCCAGCGCTCGGGACACTAGCAATCAGCCCCAGCATTTT
>NA|TRBV7-2|TRBJ2-7|NA
CASSPVLGSNEQYF
TGTGCCAGCAGCCCGGTCTTGGGGAGCAACGAGCAGTACTTC